This T cell receptor beta chain was sequenced for a study of monozygotic twins with inflammatory bowel disease. TCRdb processed the 5' RACE reads again and assigns one entry to each CDR3 protein, with no DNA. The table lists some 450,000 distinct CDR3 sequences. The CDR3 length is 11 residues. Germline V CDR1 and CDR2: SEHNR, FQNEAQ (reference sequence). The sequence came from a human donor with ulcerative colitis or Crohn's disease, or a healthy co-twin of an affected twin (not recorded which). The chain joins TRBV7-9 to TRBJ2-7. The sequenced sample was blood. The CDR3 protein is CASSSVHEQYF.